Each of the 16 T cell receptor beta chains below was sequenced from the same sample in a study of neurological immune-mediated disorders. TCRdb ran MiXCR on the 5' RACE reads and lists one entry per CDR3 protein. The sample records 40,000 to 45,000 distinct CDR3 sequences, about 12% being singletons. Material for sequencing was PBMCs. The receptors come from a female donor in good health.

This clonotype has at least ten counts. V is TRBV6-1 and J is TRBJ1-2; tentative D call: TRBD1 (5 bases). This CDR3 comprises 13 residues. Germline V lookup: CDR1 MNHNS, CDR2 SASEGT. The germline V and J ends were trimmed by 8 bases and 8 bases, with 18 bases remaining between them. CDR3: CASLDEGFPGYTF. The CDR3 DNA follows: TGTGCCAGCCTTGATGAGGGGTTTCCGGGCTACACCTTC.

This clonotype has a count of ten or more. The genes are TRBV5-8 and TRBJ2-3; 11 bases map to TRBD2. This CDR3 region has 17 residues. Germline CDR1 SGHTS, CDR2 YDEGEE. Losses at the gene ends were 2 bases for V and 3 bases for J; bases not matched to a gene: 8. The CDR3 bases are TGTGCCAGCAGCTTCAGGTCTAGCGGGAGGCGGACAGATACGCAGTATTTT. Residues: CASSFRSSGRRTDTQYF.

In this sample, this clonotype turned up many times. The chain uses TRBV7-3 and TRBJ2-1; no definite D call. Germline V gives CDR1 SGHTA, CDR2 FQGTGA. The CDR3 has 14 residues. Trimming left V 2 bases short and J 5 bases short, with 10 bases between. CDR3 sequence: CASSLAAGNNEQFF. The CDR3 bases are TGTGCCAGCAGCTTAGCGGCTGGCAACAATGAGCAGTTCTTC. The variable domain in full, with the rest retrieved from reference TRBV7-3 and TRBJ2-1, is GAGVSQTPSNKVTEKGKYVELRCDPISGHTALYWYRQSLGQGPEFLIYFQGTGAADDSGLPNDRFFAVRPEGSVSTLKIQRTERGDSAVYLCASSLAAGNNEQFFGPGTRLTVL.

This clonotype came up once. The junction differs from germline at one of its ends, possibly a read error. The chain links TRBV20-1 to TRBJ1-5; no firm D call. The CDR3 runs 15 residues. The germline CDR1 and CDR2 sequences are DFQATT and SNEGSKA (reference sequence). The CDR3 DNA is TGCTGTGCTAGGACCTCCCGGAGGCCGAATCAGCCCCAGCATTTT. Protein sequence: CCARTSRRPNQPQHF.

In this sample, this clonotype turned up many times. V gene TRBV5-6 combines with J gene TRBJ1-5; TRBD1 agrees at 8 bases. This CDR3 spans 16 amino acids. The germline V gene has CDR1 SGHDT and CDR2 YYEEEE. V was pared by 2 bases and J by 0 bases, with 4 bases of the junction left unmatched. The CDR3 is CASSFGQGDSNQPQHF. CDR3 bases: TGTGCCAGCAGCTTCGGACAGGGAGATAGCAATCAGCCCCAGCATTTT.

The sample holds many counts of this clonotype. The chain employs TRBV5-5 and TRBJ1-2; D might be TRBD1 (6 bases). V lost 2 bases and J 6 bases, leaving 17 bases between the germline ends. This CDR3 spans 15 amino acids. CDR1 SGHKS and CDR2 YYEKEE come from the germline V gene (reference sequence). The CDR3 region is CASSFETGIPDGYTF. DNA for the CDR3: TGTGCCAGCAGCTTTGAGACAGGTATCCCGGATGGCTACACCTTC. Based on the CDR3 plus reference TRBV5-5 and TRBJ1-2, the full variable domain is DAGVTQSPTHLIKTRGQQVTLRCSPISGHKSVSWYQQVLGQGPQFIFQYYEKEERGRGNFPDRFSARQFPNYSSELNVNALLLGDSALYLCASSFETGIPDGYTFGSGTRLTVV.

The chain employs TRBV6-1 and TRBJ2-6; TRBD2 matches 8 bases. V shed 9 bases and J 0 bases; nucleotides not matched to a gene: 7. The CDR3 is 16 residues long. Germline assignment: CDR1 MNHNS and CDR2 SASEGT. The CDR3 nucleotides are TGTGCCAGGAGTAGCGGGACCTCCTCTGGGGCCAACGTCCTGACTTTC. This codes for CARSSGTSSGANVLTF.

This clonotype was observed at least ten times. The V and J genes are TRBV11-2 and TRBJ2-5; D not certain. Per the germline V gene, CDR1 is SGHAT and CDR2 is FQNNGV. The ends were cut back, 3 bases at V and 5 bases at J, with 4 bases in the middle. The CDR3 consists of 11 residues. CDR3 amino acids: CASSFAETQYF. The CDR3 DNA is TGTGCCAGCAGCTTTGCCGAGACCCAGTACTTC.

There are many counts of this clonotype. V is TRBV7-2 and J is TRBJ2-7; TRBD1 might be the D (5 bases). In germline, CDR1 is SGHTA, CDR2 FQGNSA. This CDR3 has 15 residues. The V end lost 5 bases, the J end lost 2 bases, and 16 bases lay between the germline ends. This CDR3 is CASSLAAGFPYEQYF. For the CDR3, the DNA is TGTGCCAGCAGCCTCGCGGCAGGGTTTCCCTACGAGCAGTACTTC.

This clonotype was seen at least ten times. The chain employs TRBV15 and TRBJ2-3; 8 nucleotides align to TRBD2. Looked up from germline, CDR1 is LNHNV and CDR2 is YYDKDF (reference sequence). V was clipped by 3 bases and J by 2 bases; unmatched bases: 7. The CDR3 has 16 amino acids. CDR3 sequence (DNA): TGTGCCACCAGCAGCAAGAGCGGGAGATACACAGATACGCAGTATTTT. Residues: CATSSKSGRYTDTQYF.

This clonotype has ten or more counts. This sequence joins TRBV5-1 and TRBJ2-7; unclear D gene. V shed 4 bases and J shed 7 bases, with 12 bases lying between them. The CDR3 runs 12 residues. Germline CDR1 reads SGHRS; CDR2 reads YFSETQ. The chain's CDR3 is CASSQNSGEQYF. The CDR3 nucleotides are TGCGCCAGCAGCCAGAACTCAGGAGAGCAGTACTTC.

This clonotype was counted ten times or more. The chain carries TRBV5-1 and TRBJ1-1, with a weak D call TRBD1 (6 bases). V was trimmed by 4 bases and J by 4 bases, leaving 14 bases between them. CDR3 length: 14 residues. Germline CDR1 SGHRS, CDR2 YFSETQ. The CDR3 DNA reads TGCGCCAGCAGCCTTCGGACGGGGGCCACTGAAGCTTTCTTT. Translation gives CASSLRTGATEAFF.

There are many counts of this clonotype. This chain links TRBV7-2 with TRBJ1-5; D remains ambiguous. The CDR3 totals 12 residues. Per germline, CDR1 SGHTA and CDR2 FQGNSA. Trimming took 2 bases from V and 8 from J, leaving 7 bases between them. DNA of the CDR3: TGTGCCAGCAGCTTAAGTGAGAAGCCCCAGCATTTT. Translation gives CASSLSEKPQHF.

The count of this clonotype is one. A much larger clone lies a single base off, so this may be a read error. The chain links TRBV4-2 to TRBJ2-5, with 8 bases that match TRBD1. The CDR3 extends over 16 amino acids. Germline V gene sequence: CDR1 LGHNA, CDR2 YNFKEQ. Trimming at V came to 1 base and at J to 1 base, leaving 5 bases not matched to a gene. This CDR3 reads CASSQGAGGGQETQYF. CDR3 nucleotides: TGTGCCAGCAGCCAAGGGGCAGGGGGCGGCCAAGAGACCCAGTACTTC.

V is TRBV29-1 and J is TRBJ2-6; D gene unclear. CDR3 length: 14 residues. Germline CDR1 and CDR2: SQVTM and ANQGSEA. Deletions cut 0 bases from V and 0 bases from J, with 3 bases between. The CDR3, as DNA: TGCAGCGTTGAAGAACGCTCTGGGGCCAACGTCCTGACTTTC. It encodes CSVEERSGANVLTF. The variable domain in full, with the rest retrieved from reference TRBV29-1 and TRBJ2-6, is SAVISQKPSRDICQRGTSLTIQCQVDSQVTMMFWYRQQPGQSLTLIATANQGSEATYESGFVIDKFPISRPNLTFSTLTVSNMSPEDSSIYLCSVEERSGANVLTFGAGSRLTVL.

This clonotype appeared many times. The chain has TRBV5-1 and TRBJ1-2; D remains ambiguous. This CDR3 is 15 amino acids long. Between the trimmed V and J ends, which lost 1 base and 4 bases, there was a span of 14 bases. From germline, CDR1 is SGHRS and CDR2 YFSETQ. The CDR3: CASSLRFQSFYGYTF. The CDR3 nucleotides are TGCGCCAGCAGCTTGCGATTTCAGAGTTTCTATGGCTACACCTTC.